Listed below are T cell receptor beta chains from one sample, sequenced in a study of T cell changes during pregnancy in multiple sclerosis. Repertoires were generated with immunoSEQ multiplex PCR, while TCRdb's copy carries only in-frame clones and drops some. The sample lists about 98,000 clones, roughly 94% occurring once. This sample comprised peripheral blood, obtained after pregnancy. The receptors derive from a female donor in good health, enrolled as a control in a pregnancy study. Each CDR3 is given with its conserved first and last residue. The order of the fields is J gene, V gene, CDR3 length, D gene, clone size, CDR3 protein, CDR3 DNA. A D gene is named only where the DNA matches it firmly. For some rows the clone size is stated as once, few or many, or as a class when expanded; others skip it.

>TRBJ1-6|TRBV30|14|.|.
CAWSVNTYNSPLHF
TGTGCCTGGAGTGTGAACACATATAATTCACCCCTCCACTTT
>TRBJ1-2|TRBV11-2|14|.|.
CASSFSGTNYGYTF
TGTGCCAGCAGCTTCTCAGGAACCAACTATGGCTACACCTTC
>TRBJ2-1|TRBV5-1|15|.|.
CASSLETGFYNEQFF
TGCGCCAGCAGTCTGGAAACAGGGTTCTACAATGAGCAGTTCTTC
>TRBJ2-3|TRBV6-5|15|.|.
CASSYGRNLPDTQYF
TGTGCCAGCAGTTACGGGAGGAACTTGCCAGATACGCAGTATTTT
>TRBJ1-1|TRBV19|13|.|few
CASSLGIGGEAFF
TGTGCCAGTAGTTTGGGTATAGGGGGTGAAGCTTTCTTT
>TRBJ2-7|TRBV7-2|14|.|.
CASSLVADSYEQYF
TGTGCCAGCAGCTTAGTGGCCGACTCCTACGAGCAGTACTTC
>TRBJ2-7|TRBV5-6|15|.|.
CASSLEGGGYYEQYF
TGTGCCAGCAGCTTGGAAGGTGGCGGTTACTACGAGCAGTACTTC
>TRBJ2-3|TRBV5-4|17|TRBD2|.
CASSPTTSWSSTDTQYF
TGTGCCAGCAGCCCCACGACTAGCTGGTCTAGCACAGATACGCAGTATTTT
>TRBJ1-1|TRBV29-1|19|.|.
CSVGPIPRTGPWVNTEAFF
TGCAGCGTCGGACCCATCCCGCGAACAGGGCCCTGGGTGAACACTGAAGCTTTCTTT
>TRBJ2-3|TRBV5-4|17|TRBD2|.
CASSSTRGLATTDTQYF
TGTGCCAGCAGCTCAACCCGTGGACTAGCGACGACAGATACGCAGTATTTT
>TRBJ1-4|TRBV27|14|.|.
CASSSRIPNEKLFF
TGTGCCAGCAGTTCCAGGATTCCTAATGAAAAACTGTTTTTT
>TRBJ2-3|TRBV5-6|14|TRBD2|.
CASRSSGGADTQYF
TGTGCCAGCAGGTCTAGCGGGGGGGCCGATACGCAGTATTTT
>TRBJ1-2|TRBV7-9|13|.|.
CAVSSQGTPGYTF
TGTGCCGTAAGCAGTCAGGGTACTCCTGGCTACACCTTC
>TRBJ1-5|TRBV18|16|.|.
CASSPPGSSGNQPQHF
TGTGCCAGCTCACCACCCGGTTCGTCAGGGAATCAGCCCCAGCATTTT
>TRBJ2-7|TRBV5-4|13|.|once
CASSRLSSYEQYF
TGTGCCAGCAGCCGCCTGAGCTCCTACGAGCAGTACTTC
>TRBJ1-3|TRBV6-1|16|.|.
CASSEGRWQGSNTIYF
TGTGCCAGCAGTGAAGGACGGTGGCAGGGGAGCAACACCATATATTTT
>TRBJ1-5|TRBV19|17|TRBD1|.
CASSIADRAVPNQPQHF
TGTGCCAGTAGTATCGCGGACAGGGCCGTTCCTAATCAGCCCCAGCATTTT
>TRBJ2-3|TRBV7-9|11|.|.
CAGQVADTQYF
TGTGCCGGCCAAGTTGCAGATACGCAGTATTTT
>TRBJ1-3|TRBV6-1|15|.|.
CASSGDAGLGNTIYF
TGTGCCAGCAGTGGCGATGCAGGGTTAGGAAACACCATATATTTT
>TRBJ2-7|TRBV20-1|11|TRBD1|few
CSVRDRDEQYF
TGCAGTGTCCGGGACAGGGACGAGCAGTACTTC
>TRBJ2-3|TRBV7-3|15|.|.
CASSPGRRSTDTQYF
TGTGCCAGCAGCCCTGGGAGGAGAAGCACAGATACGCAGTATTTT
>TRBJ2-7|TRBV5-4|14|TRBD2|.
CASSTTSGSYEQYF
TGTGCCAGCAGCACCACTAGCGGATCCTACGAGCAGTACTTC
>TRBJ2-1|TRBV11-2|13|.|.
CASSLSERNEQFF
TGTGCCAGCAGCTTATCAGAGCGGAATGAGCAGTTCTTC
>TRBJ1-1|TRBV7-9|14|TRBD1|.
CASSFTGGRTEAFF
TGTGCCAGCAGCTTCACAGGGGGCAGAACTGAAGCTTTCTTT
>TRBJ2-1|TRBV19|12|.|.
CASSLGQIEQFF
TGTGCCAGTAGTTTAGGACAGATCGAGCAGTTCTTC
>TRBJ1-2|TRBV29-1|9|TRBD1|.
CSGDRGNTF
TGCAGCGGGGACAGGGGCAACACCTTC
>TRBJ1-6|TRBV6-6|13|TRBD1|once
CASRDREDSPLHF
TGTGCCAGCCGGGACAGGGAAGACTCACCCCTCCACTTT
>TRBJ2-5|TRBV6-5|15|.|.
CASSRMGLSGETQYF
TGTGCCAGCAGCCGAATGGGTCTATCAGGAGAGACCCAGTACTTC
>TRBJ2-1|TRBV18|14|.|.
CASSPPAAGGSLFF
TGTGCCAGCTCACCACCCGCTGCAGGTGGCAGTTTATTCTTC
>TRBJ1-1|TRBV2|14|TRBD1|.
CASSDPGQGAQAFF
TGTGCCAGCAGTGACCCGGGACAGGGGGCTCAAGCTTTCTTT